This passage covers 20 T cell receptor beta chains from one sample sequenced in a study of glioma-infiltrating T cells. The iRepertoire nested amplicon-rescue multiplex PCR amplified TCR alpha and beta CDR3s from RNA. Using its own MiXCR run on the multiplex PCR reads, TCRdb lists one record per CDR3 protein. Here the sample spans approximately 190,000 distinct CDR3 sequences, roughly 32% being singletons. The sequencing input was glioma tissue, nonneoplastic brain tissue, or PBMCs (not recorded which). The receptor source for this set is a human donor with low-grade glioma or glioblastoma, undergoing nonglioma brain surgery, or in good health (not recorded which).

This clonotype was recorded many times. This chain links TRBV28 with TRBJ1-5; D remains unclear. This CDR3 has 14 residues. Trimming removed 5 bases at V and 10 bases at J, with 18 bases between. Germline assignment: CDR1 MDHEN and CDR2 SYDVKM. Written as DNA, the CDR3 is TGTGCCAGCAGTCCGACTTTTGTTGGGCTCCCCCAGCATTTT. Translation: CASSPTFVGLPQHF.

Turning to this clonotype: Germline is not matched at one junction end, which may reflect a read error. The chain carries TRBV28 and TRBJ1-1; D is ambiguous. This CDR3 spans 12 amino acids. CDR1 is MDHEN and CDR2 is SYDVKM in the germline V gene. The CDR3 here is CASCAGSTKAFF. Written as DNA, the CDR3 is TGTGCCAGCTGTGCGGGGAGCACTAAAGCTTTCTTT.

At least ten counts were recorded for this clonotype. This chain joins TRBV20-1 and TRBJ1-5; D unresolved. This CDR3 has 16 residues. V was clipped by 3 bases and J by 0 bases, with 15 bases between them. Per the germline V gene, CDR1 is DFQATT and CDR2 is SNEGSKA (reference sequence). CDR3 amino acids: CSASSMAGYSNQPQHF. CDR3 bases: TGCAGTGCTAGTTCGATGGCCGGTTATAGCAATCAGCCCCAGCATTTT.

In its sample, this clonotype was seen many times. The CDR3 here is CASSSRLTQRSRREQYF. CDR3 coding DNA: TGTGCCAGCAGCTCGCGCCTCACCCAAAGGAGTCGACGCGAGCAGTACTTC. The V call is TRBV7-2, the J call TRBJ2-7; D gene uncertain. The CDR3 is 17 amino acids. Germline V gene lookup returns CDR1 SGHTA and CDR2 FQGNSA. Between the trimmed V and J ends, which lost 4 bases and 6 bases, there was a span of 25 bases.

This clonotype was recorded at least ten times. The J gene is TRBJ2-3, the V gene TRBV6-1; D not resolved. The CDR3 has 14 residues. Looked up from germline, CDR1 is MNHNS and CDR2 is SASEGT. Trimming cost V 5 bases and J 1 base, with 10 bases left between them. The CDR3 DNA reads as TGTGCCAGCAGTTTGCGGACGGGCACAGATACGCAGTATTTT. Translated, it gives CASSLRTGTDTQYF.

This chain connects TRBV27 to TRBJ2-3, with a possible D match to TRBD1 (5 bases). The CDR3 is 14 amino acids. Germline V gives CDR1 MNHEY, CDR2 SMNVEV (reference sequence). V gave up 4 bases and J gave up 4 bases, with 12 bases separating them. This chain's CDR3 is CASSSRVRPDTQYF. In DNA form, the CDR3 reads TGTGCCAGCAGTTCCAGGGTACGCCCAGATACGCAGTATTTT.

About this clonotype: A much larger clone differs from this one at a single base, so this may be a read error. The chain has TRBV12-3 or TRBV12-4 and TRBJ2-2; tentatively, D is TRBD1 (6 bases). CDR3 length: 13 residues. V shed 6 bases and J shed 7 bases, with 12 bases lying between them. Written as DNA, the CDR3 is TGTGCCAGCAGGGCAGGGGTAAACGGGGAGCTGTTTTTT. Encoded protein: CASRAGVNGELFF.

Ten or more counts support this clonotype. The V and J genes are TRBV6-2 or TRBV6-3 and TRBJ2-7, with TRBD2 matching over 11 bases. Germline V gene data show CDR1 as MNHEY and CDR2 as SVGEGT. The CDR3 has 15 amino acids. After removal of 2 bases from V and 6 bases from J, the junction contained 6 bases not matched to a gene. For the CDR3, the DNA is TGTGCCAGCAGTTACGCCCTAGCGGGAGGACCCGAGCAGTACTTC. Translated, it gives CASSYALAGGPEQYF.

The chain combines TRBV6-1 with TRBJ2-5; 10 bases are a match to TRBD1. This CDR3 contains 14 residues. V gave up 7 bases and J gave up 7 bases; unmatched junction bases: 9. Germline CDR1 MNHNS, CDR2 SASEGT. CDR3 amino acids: CASKKGQGMGTQYF. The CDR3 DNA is TGTGCCAGCAAAAAGGGACAGGGGATGGGGACCCAGTACTTC.

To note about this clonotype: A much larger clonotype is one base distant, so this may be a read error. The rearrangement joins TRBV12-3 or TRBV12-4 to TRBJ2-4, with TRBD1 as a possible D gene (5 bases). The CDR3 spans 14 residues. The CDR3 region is CASSLARAKKIQYF. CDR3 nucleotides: TGTGCCAGCAGTTTAGCCAGGGCCAAAAAAATTCAGTACTTC.

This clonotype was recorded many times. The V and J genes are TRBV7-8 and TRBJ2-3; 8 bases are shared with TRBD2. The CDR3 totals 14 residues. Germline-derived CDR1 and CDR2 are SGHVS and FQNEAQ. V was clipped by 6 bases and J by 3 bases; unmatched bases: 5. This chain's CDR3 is CASSPGLVTDTQYF. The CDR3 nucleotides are TGTGCCAGCAGTCCGGGACTAGTAACAGATACGCAGTATTTT.

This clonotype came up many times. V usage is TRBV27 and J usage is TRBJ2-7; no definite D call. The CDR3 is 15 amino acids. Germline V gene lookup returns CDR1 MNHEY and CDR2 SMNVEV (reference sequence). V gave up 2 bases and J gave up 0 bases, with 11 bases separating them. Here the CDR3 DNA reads TGTGCCAGCAGTTTAATCGGGCTAAGCTCCTACGAGCAGTACTTC. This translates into CASSLIGLSSYEQYF.

CDR3 nucleotide sequence: TGTGCCAGCTCACCCACTGGGTCCCGAACCTACAATGAGCAGTTCTTC. Translating gives CASSPTGSRTYNEQFF. The V and J genes are TRBV18 and TRBJ2-1, with D unresolved. Germline V gives CDR1 KGHSH, CDR2 LQKENI. The CDR3 sequence is 16 residues long. V lost 3 bases, J lost 2 bases, and 14 bases lay in between.

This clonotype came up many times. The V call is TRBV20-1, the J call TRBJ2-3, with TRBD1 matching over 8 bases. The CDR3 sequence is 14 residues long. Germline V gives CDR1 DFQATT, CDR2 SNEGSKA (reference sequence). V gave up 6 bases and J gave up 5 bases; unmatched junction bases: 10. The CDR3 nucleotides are TGCAGTGCCTACAAACCAGGGGGCTTAGATACGCAGTATTTT. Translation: CSAYKPGGLDTQYF.

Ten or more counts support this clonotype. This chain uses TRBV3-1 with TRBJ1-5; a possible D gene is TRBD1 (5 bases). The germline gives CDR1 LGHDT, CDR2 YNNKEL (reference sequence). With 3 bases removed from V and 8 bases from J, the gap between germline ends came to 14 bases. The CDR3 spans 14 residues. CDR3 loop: CASSQGDSREPQHF. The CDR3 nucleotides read TGTGCCAGCAGCCAGGGGGATTCGAGGGAGCCCCAGCATTTT.

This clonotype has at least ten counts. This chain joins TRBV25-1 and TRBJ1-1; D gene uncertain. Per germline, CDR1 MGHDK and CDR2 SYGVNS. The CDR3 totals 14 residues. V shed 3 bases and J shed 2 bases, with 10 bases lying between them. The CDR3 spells CASSDLGANTEAFF. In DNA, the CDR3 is TGTGCCAGCAGTGATTTGGGAGCCAACACTGAAGCTTTCTTT.

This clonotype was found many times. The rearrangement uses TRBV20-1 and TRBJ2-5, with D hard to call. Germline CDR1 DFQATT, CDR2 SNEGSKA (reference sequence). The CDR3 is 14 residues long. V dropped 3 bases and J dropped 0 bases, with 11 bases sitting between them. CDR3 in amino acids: CSARSAGYQETQYF. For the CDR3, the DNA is TGCAGTGCTAGGTCGGCCGGGTACCAAGAGACCCAGTACTTC.

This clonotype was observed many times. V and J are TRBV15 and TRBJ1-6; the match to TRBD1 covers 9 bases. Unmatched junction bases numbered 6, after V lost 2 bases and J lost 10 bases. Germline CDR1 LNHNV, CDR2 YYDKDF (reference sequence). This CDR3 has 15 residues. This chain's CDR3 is CATSRSGQGESPLHF. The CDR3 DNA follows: TGTGCCACCAGCAGATCGGGACAGGGTGAATCACCCCTCCACTTT.

This CDR3 is CASADRRKIQYF. CDR3 nucleotides: TGCGCCAGCGCCGACAGAAGAAAAATTCAGTACTTC. The chain carries TRBV5-1 and TRBJ2-4, with D perhaps TRBD1 (5 bases). CDR3 length equals 12 residues. With 7 bases removed from V and 10 bases from J, the gap between germline ends came to 15 bases. Germline V gene lookup returns CDR1 SGHRS and CDR2 YFSETQ.

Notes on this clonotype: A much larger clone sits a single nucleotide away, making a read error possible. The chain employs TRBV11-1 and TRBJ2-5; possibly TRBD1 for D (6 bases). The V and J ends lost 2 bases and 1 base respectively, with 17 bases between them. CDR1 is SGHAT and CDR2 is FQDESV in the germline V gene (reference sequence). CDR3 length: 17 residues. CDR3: CASSLRGWGHGQETQYF. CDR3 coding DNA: TGTGCCAGCAGCTTACGAGGATGGGGACATGGCCAAGAGACCCAGTACTTC.